One sample yielded the 15 T cell receptor beta chains listed below, sequenced in a study of T cell repertoires in cytomegalovirus infection. TCRdb analysed the reads with MiXCR anew, one entry per CDR3 protein. The sample holds 200,000 to 300,000 distinct CDR3 sequences; 9.1% are singletons and the top ten take around 16%. The specimen was PBMCs. The receptors come from a human donor in good health (CMV status not recorded). Some clones in this sample may be carry-over from other donors' samples.

Many counts were recorded for this clonotype. The chain joins TRBV28 to TRBJ2-2; TRBD1 is a possible D gene (6 bases). V shed 6 bases and J shed 7 bases, with 15 bases lying between them. CDR3 length: 14 amino acids. Germline CDR1 is MDHEN and CDR2 is SYDVKM. CDR3 DNA sequence: TGTGCCAGCAGAAAGGGGGTCGGTAACGGGGAGCTGTTTTTT. Amino acid sequence: CASRKGVGNGELFF.

V and J are TRBV20-1 and TRBJ2-1; perhaps TRBD2 as D (6 bases). Between the trimmed V and J ends, which lost 6 bases and 6 bases, there was a span of 21 bases. The germline gives CDR1 DFQATT, CDR2 SNEGSKA (reference sequence). This CDR3 comprises 15 residues. The CDR3 DNA reads TGCAGTGCCACTCTGTCCGCGGGACCGGGCAATGAGCAGTTCTTC. Translated: CSATLSAGPGNEQFF.

The rearrangement links TRBV28 to TRBJ2-7; 11 bases map to TRBD1. Germline CDR1 and CDR2: MDHEN and SYDVKM. This CDR3 comprises 15 residues. The ends lost 4 bases at V and 3 bases at J; junction bases unmatched: 5. The CDR3 here is CASSSPGQGDYEQYF. CDR3 sequence (DNA): TGTGCCAGCAGTTCACCGGGACAGGGGGACTACGAGCAGTACTTC.

This clonotype was found many times. The chain carries TRBV6-2 or TRBV6-3 and TRBJ2-7; 12 bases align to TRBD1. This CDR3 spans 12 amino acids. Germline CDR1 and CDR2: MNHEY and SVGEGT. With V trimmed by 10 bases and J by 6 bases, 4 bases remained unmatched. CDR3 loop: CATGTGGVEQYF. Here the CDR3 DNA reads TGTGCCACCGGGACAGGGGGCGTCGAGCAGTACTTC.

This clonotype was seen a few times. The genes are TRBV6-2 or TRBV6-3 and TRBJ2-5, with D perhaps TRBD1 (6 bases). The CDR3 extends over 13 amino acids. Looked up from germline, CDR1 is MNHEY and CDR2 is SVGEGT. Trimming shortened V by 6 bases and J by 5 bases, and 13 bases separated the two germline ends. The CDR3 is CASRSTGTETQYF. Here the CDR3 DNA reads TGTGCCAGCAGATCTACAGGGACGGAGACCCAGTACTTC.

This clonotype was counted ten times or more. This rearrangement joins TRBV11-2 to TRBJ2-7; possible D gene TRBD2, 5 bases. The CDR3 is 15 amino acids. Germline CDR1 is SGHAT and CDR2 is FQNNGV. Trimming shortened V by 5 bases and J by 0 bases, and 14 bases separated the two germline ends. The CDR3 DNA reads as TGTGCCAGCAGCGGAAGAGGGTCGCCCTCCTACGAGCAGTACTTC. This codes for CASSGRGSPSYEQYF.

This clonotype appeared many times. The genes are TRBV7-2 and TRBJ2-7; 8 bases agree with TRBD1. The germline V gene encodes CDR1 SGHTA and CDR2 FQGNSA. The V gene end was trimmed by 2 bases and the J gene end by 4 bases; junction bases not matched to a gene: 7. This CDR3 has 15 amino acids. CDR3 bases: TGTGCCAGCAGCTTAAATTGGGGGACAGGTTACGAGCAGTACTTC. It yields the protein CASSLNWGTGYEQYF.

Many counts were recorded for this clonotype. The J gene is TRBJ2-1, the V gene TRBV30; 8 nucleotides match TRBD2. V shed 4 bases, J shed 8 bases, and the junction held 13 bases outside the gene matches. Per the germline V gene, CDR1 is GTSNPN and CDR2 is SVGIG (reference sequence). This CDR3 is 15 amino acids long. This CDR3 reads CAWTIPGLVSYEQFF. The CDR3 DNA is TGTGCCTGGACCATACCGGGACTAGTATCTTATGAGCAGTTCTTC.

The V and J genes are TRBV5-1 and TRBJ1-6; 8 positions match TRBD1. The germline gives CDR1 SGHRS, CDR2 YFSETQ. The CDR3 is made up of 12 amino acids. With 4 bases clipped from V and 14 bases from J, the junction kept 5 bases outside the gene matches. The CDR3 nucleotides are TGCGCCAGCAGCAAGGACAGGGAGTCCCTCCACTTT. Translated: CASSKDRESLHF.

This clonotype was seen only a few times. The chain carries TRBV20-1 and TRBJ2-5, with 10 bases that match TRBD1. The ends lost 6 bases at V and 4 bases at J; junction bases unmatched: 2. CDR1 and CDR2 from the germline V gene are DFQATT and SNEGSKA (reference sequence). CDR3 length: 12 amino acids. The CDR3 DNA reads TGCAGTGCCTGGGACAGGGGAGAGACCCAGTACTTC. Amino acid sequence: CSAWDRGETQYF.

This clonotype occurred many times. V and J are TRBV7-7 and TRBJ2-7; D not resolved. This CDR3 is built from 15 residues. V lost 1 base, J lost 3 bases, and 13 bases lay in between. Germline V gene data show CDR1 as SSHAT and CDR2 as FNYEAQ (reference sequence). The CDR3 nucleotides read TGTGCCAGCAGCTTAGGTCCGGCAAAACTCTACGAGCAGTACTTC. Residues: CASSLGPAKLYEQYF.

This clonotype has at least ten counts. The genes are TRBV7-2 and TRBJ1-1; maybe TRBD1 (5 bases). In germline, CDR1 is SGHTA, CDR2 FQGNSA. This CDR3 has 13 amino acids. V was shortened by 4 bases and J by 3 bases, with 9 bases between the two germline ends. CDR3 sequence: CASSSSGYTEAFF. The DNA of the CDR3 is TGTGCCAGCAGCTCCTCAGGGTACACTGAAGCTTTCTTT.

This clonotype was detected many times. The gene calls are TRBV29-1 and TRBJ2-7; 8 positions match TRBD1. V gave up 8 bases and J gave up 7 bases; unmatched junction bases: 10. Per germline, CDR1 SQVTM and CDR2 ANQGSEA. This CDR3 has 12 residues. The chain's CDR3 is CSTRAGGAEQYF. In DNA, the CDR3 is TGCAGCACCCGGGCAGGGGGCGCGGAGCAGTACTTC.

This clonotype was counted a few times. V gene TRBV3-1 combines with J gene TRBJ2-1, with 10 bases matching TRBD2. Germline CDR1 LGHDT, CDR2 YNNKEL (reference sequence). J lost 8 bases, V lost 4 bases, and 8 bases had no gene match. CDR3 size: 15 residues. DNA of the CDR3: TGTGCCAGCAGCCCCCAAGCGGGAGGGGTCGATGAGCAGTTCTTC. Residues: CASSPQAGGVDEQFF.

This clonotype showed up many times. J is TRBJ1-6 and V is TRBV6-6; D call uncertain. The CDR3 length is 15 residues. Germline V gene lookup returns CDR1 MNHNY and CDR2 SVGAGI (reference sequence). The V gene lost 0 bases and the J gene lost 5 bases, with 8 bases spanning the gap. The CDR3 here is CASSYSTQNNSPLHF. CDR3 nucleotide sequence: TGTGCCAGCAGTTACTCGACACAAAATAATTCACCCCTCCACTTT.